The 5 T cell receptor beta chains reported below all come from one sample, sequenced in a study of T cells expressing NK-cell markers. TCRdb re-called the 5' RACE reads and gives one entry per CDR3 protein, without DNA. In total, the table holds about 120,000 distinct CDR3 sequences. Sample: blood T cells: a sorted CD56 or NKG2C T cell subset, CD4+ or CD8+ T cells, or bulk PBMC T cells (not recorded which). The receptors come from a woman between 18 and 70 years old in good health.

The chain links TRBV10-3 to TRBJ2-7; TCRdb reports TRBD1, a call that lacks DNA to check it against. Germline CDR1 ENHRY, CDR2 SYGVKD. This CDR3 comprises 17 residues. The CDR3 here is CAISEPFPGQGSGEQYF.

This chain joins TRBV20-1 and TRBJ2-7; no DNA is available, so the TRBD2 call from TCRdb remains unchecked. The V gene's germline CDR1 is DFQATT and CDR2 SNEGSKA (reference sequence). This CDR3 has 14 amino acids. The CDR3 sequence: CSAITSGRNYEQYF.

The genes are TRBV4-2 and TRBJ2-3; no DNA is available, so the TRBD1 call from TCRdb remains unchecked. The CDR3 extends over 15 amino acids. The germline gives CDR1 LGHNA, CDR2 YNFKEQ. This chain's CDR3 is CASSHGDSSSDTQYF.

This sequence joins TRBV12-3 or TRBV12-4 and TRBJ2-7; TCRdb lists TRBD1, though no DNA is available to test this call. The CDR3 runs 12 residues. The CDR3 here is CASRGVYYEQYF.

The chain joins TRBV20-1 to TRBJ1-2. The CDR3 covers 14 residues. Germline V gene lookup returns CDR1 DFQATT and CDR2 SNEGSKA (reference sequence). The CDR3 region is CSAEEGEGNYGYTF.